The 2 T cell receptor beta chains presented below share a single source sample, sequenced in a study of T cells in Graves' hyperthyroidism and ophthalmopathy. RNA transcripts served as the template for amplifying TCR beta CDR3 regions. A set of HTBI primers served as the primers for a first-round RT-PCR of the TCR CDR3. Each CDR3 protein is one row after TCRdb ran MiXCR on the multiplex PCR reads. There are approximately 620,000 distinct CDR3 sequences in the sample; 15% to 20% occur only once, and around 3.3% lies in the top ten. The sample taken for sequencing was blood. These receptors all come from a woman in her thirties or forties with Graves' ophthalmopathy.

This chain uses TRBV7-2 with TRBJ2-1; the D is unclear. There are 14 residues in the CDR3. With 5 bases removed from V and 2 bases from J, the gap between germline ends came to 10 bases. Per the germline V gene, CDR1 is SGHTA and CDR2 is FQGNSA. The CDR3 coding sequence is TGTGCCAGCAGCCCCGGAGAACCCTACAATGAGCAGTTCTTC. Translating gives CASSPGEPYNEQFF.

This clonotype was found many times. The chain employs TRBV30 and TRBJ1-2; the D gene is possibly TRBD1 (5 bases). CDR3 size: 13 residues. V lost 2 bases to trimming and J lost 3 bases, with 10 bases between them. The germline V gene encodes CDR1 GTSNPN and CDR2 SVGIG (reference sequence). CDR3 nucleotides: TGTGCCTGGAGTAGGGACGGATACTATGGCTACACCTTC. Translated, it gives CAWSRDGYYGYTF.